The 14 T cell receptor beta chains given below trace back to one sample, sequenced in a study of T cells in Graves' hyperthyroidism and ophthalmopathy. Template material for amplifying TCR beta CDR3 regions consisted of RNA transcripts. HTBI primers were employed in a first-round RT-PCR of the TCR CDR3. One entry per CDR3 protein results from TCRdb running MiXCR on the multiplex PCR reads. The data hold around 620,000 distinct CDR3 sequences, with around 15% observed a single time. The sample consisted of blood. Receptors originate from a woman aged 30 to 39 with Graves' hyperthyroidism.

This chain connects TRBV20-1 to TRBJ1-5; TRBD1 aligns across 8 bases. Looked up from germline, CDR1 is DFQATT and CDR2 is SNEGSKA (reference sequence). The CDR3 spans 15 residues. V shed 0 bases and J 7 bases; nucleotides not matched to a gene: 8. This CDR3 reads CSARDHGQGNQPQHF. In DNA, the CDR3 is TGCAGTGCTAGAGATCACGGACAGGGAAACCAGCCCCAGCATTTT.

CDR3 amino acids: CASSNHRAGWVGTEAFF. CDR3 bases: TGTGCCAGTAGCAACCACCGGGCAGGGTGGGTAGGCACTGAAGCTTTCTTT. The chain uses TRBV19 and TRBJ1-1; possibly TRBD1 for D (5 bases). Trimming left V 6 bases short and J 4 bases short, with 24 bases between. CDR1 is LNHDA and CDR2 is SQIVND in the germline V gene (reference sequence). The CDR3 runs 17 residues.

J is TRBJ2-5 and V is TRBV28; 11 bases align to TRBD2. The V gene end was trimmed by 6 bases and the J gene end by 1 base; junction bases not matched to a gene: 7. This CDR3 spans 16 amino acids. Germline V gives CDR1 MDHEN, CDR2 SYDVKM. CDR3 protein: CASRPRLAGLQETQYF. CDR3 bases: TGTGCCAGCAGACCAAGACTAGCGGGACTCCAAGAGACCCAGTACTTC.

The gene calls are TRBV15 and TRBJ2-2; 15 positions match TRBD2. V lost 1 base, J lost 6 bases, and 6 bases stayed unmatched. Looked up from germline, CDR1 is LNHNV and CDR2 is YYDKDF (reference sequence). The CDR3 is 18 amino acids. The CDR3 DNA sequence: TGTGCCACCAGCAGAGGGGGACTAGCGGGAGGAGCGTCCGGGGAGCTGTTTTTT. This encodes CATSRGGLAGGASGELFF.

This clonotype has only a few counts. The chain has TRBV7-8 and TRBJ2-2, with D possibly matching TRBD1 (5 bases). The CDR3 runs to 14 residues. Trimming took 5 bases from V and 7 from J, leaving 14 bases between them. Germline V gene data show CDR1 as SGHVS and CDR2 as FQNEAQ. The CDR3 DNA sequence: TGTGCCAGCAGCCCGACAGTTTGGGGCGGGGAGCTGTTTTTT. Amino acid sequence: CASSPTVWGGELFF.

Only a few counts were recorded for this clonotype. V is TRBV29-1 and J is TRBJ2-7; D may be TRBD1 (6 bases). Germline-derived CDR1 and CDR2 are SQVTM and ANQGSEA. V shed 6 bases and J shed 1 base, with 13 bases lying between them. The CDR3 totals 13 residues. The CDR3 bases are TGCAGCGTGCGAGGGACACCTTCCTACGAGCAGTACTTC. The encoded protein is CSVRGTPSYEQYF.

V and J are TRBV6-1 and TRBJ1-6, with D tentatively TRBD1 (6 bases). Germline CDR1 MNHNS, CDR2 SASEGT. The V end lost 5 bases, the J end lost 10 bases, and 15 bases lay between the germline ends. This CDR3 has 14 residues. CDR3 DNA sequence: TGTGCCAGCAGTCCGCGCAGGGGCAGCTCACCCCTCCACTTT. It is translated as CASSPRRGSSPLHF.

This clonotype has a handful of counts. J is TRBJ2-5 and V is TRBV6-2 or TRBV6-3; 8 nucleotides align to TRBD2. The CDR3 sequence is 15 residues long. Unmatched junction bases numbered 4, after V lost 2 bases and J lost 2 bases. Looked up from germline, CDR1 is MNHEY and CDR2 is SVGEGT. The CDR3 is CASSYASGLQETQYF. The CDR3 DNA follows: TGTGCCAGCAGTTACGCTAGCGGGTTACAAGAGACCCAGTACTTC.

This clonotype was seen only a few times. The rearrangement links TRBV20-1 to TRBJ1-5; D may be TRBD1 (5 bases). CDR3 size: 13 residues. The germline V gene encodes CDR1 DFQATT and CDR2 SNEGSKA (reference sequence). The V gene lost 6 bases and the J gene lost 6 bases, with 15 bases spanning the gap. CDR3 in DNA: TGCAGTGCCGGGGGATTTCAGGGTCAGCCCCAGCATTTT. This translates into CSAGGFQGQPQHF.

This clonotype was counted between two and nine times. V and J are TRBV19 and TRBJ1-1; D gene unclear. Germline V gene lookup returns CDR1 LNHDA and CDR2 SQIVND (reference sequence). There are 11 residues in the CDR3. V lost 2 bases and J lost 7, with 5 bases in between. CDR3 amino acids: CASSIYGEAFF. DNA of the CDR3: TGTGCCAGTAGTATATATGGTGAAGCTTTCTTT.

The chain has TRBV6-5 and TRBJ1-1; D call uncertain. V lost 1 base and J lost 5, with 14 bases in between. Germline lookup yields CDR1 MNHEY and CDR2 SVGAGI. CDR3 length: 15 residues. The DNA for the CDR3 is TGTGCCAGCAGTTACTATACAGTCAGAAGGACTGAAGCTTTCTTT. Residues: CASSYYTVRRTEAFF.

This chain links TRBV4-2 with TRBJ1-5; 8 positions agree with TRBD1. V dropped 0 bases and J dropped 6; count of bases not matched to a gene: 4. Germline CDR1 LGHNA, CDR2 YNFKEQ. The CDR3 is 15 residues long. DNA for the CDR3: TGTGCCAGCAGCCAAGAAGACAGGGGCGCTCAGCCCCAGCATTTT. Translated: CASSQEDRGAQPQHF.

This clonotype has ten or more counts. The chain employs TRBV7-2 and TRBJ2-1; no reliable D call. This CDR3 has 13 residues. V was shortened by 5 bases and J by 3 bases, with 8 bases between the two germline ends. Germline values: CDR1 SGHTA, CDR2 FQGNSA. The DNA of the CDR3 is TGTGCCAGCAGCCCGTTCAACTACAATGAGCAGTTCTTC. Its translation is CASSPFNYNEQFF.

The table lists this clonotype with many counts. CDR3 loop: CASSQETRETQYF. DNA for the CDR3: TGTGCCAGCAGCCAAGAAACTAGAGAGACCCAGTACTTC. This sequence joins TRBV3-1 and TRBJ2-5; tentatively, D is TRBD2 (5 bases). V was pared by 0 bases and J by 4 bases, with 6 bases between. Germline assignment: CDR1 LGHDT and CDR2 YNNKEL (reference sequence). The CDR3 consists of 13 residues.